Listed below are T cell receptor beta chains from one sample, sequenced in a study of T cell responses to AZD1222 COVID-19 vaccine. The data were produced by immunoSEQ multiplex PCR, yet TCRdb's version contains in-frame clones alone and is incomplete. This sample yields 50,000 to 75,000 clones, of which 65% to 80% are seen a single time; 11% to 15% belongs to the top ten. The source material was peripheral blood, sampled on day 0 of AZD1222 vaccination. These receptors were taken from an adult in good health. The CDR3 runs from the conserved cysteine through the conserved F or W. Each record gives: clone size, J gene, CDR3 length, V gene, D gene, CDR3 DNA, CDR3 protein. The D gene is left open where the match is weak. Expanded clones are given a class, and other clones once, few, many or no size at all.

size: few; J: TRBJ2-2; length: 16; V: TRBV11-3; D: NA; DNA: TGTGCCAGCAGCTTAGAAGATAGGGTGCATACCGGGGAGCTGTTTTTT; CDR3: CASSLEDRVHTGELFF
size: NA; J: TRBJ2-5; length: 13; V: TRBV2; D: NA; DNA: TGTGCCAGCAGTGTATCAGGGAAAGAGACCCAGTACTTC; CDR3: CASSVSGKETQYF
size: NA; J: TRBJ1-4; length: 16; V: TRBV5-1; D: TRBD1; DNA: TGCGCCAGCAGCCTCCGGACAGGGGTCCTTAATGAAAAACTGTTTTTT; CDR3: CASSLRTGVLNEKLFF
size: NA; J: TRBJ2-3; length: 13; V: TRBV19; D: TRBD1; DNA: TGTGCCAGTCGGGACAGGGGGTCAGATACGCAGTATTTT; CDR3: CASRDRGSDTQYF
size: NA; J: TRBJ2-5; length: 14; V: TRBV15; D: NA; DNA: TGTGCCACCAGCAGAGACCCAGGCCAAGAGACCCAGTACTTC; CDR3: CATSRDPGQETQYF
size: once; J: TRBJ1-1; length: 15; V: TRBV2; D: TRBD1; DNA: TGTGCCAGCAGTGAAGCGAGCAGGGGGGGCACTGAAGCTTTCTTT; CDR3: CASSEASRGGTEAFF
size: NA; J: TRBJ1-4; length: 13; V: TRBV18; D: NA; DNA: TGTGCCAGCTCACCAGGACTTCTTGAAAAACTGTTTTTT; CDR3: CASSPGLLEKLFF
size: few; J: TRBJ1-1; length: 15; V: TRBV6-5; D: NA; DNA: TGTGCCGGAAGTAGGACAGAAACCCCCGTGCCTGAAGCTTTCTTT; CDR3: CAGSRTETPVPEAFF
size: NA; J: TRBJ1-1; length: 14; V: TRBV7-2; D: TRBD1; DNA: TGTGCCAGCAGGCAGGGACAGGGGAGCACTGAAGCTTTCTTT; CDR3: CASRQGQGSTEAFF
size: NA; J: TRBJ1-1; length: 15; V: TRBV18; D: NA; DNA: TGTGCCAGCTCACGCATCGCTAGCGGGGACACTGAAGCTTTCTTT; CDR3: CASSRIASGDTEAFF
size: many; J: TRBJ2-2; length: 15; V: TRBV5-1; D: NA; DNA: TGCGCCAGCAGCCAAGTCGCTTCTGGCACCGGGGAGCTGTTTTTT; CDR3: CASSQVASGTGELFF
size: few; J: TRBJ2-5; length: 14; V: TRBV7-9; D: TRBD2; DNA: TGTGCCAGCAGCTTAATGGGGGGGCAAGAGACCCAGTACTTC; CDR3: CASSLMGGQETQYF
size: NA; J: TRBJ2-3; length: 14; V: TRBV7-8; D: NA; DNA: TGTGCCAGCAGCTTAGAGGACGACGGAGATACGCAGTATTTT; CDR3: CASSLEDDGDTQYF
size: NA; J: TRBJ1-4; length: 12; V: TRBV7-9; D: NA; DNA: TGTGCCAGCAGCTTAAGGGCAGGAACACTGTTTTTT; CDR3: CASSLRAGTLFF
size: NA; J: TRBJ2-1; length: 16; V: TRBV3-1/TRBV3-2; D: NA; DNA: TGTGCCAGCAGCCGTGTGAGGGCGCCAATCGTCAATGAGCAGTTCTTC; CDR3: CASSRVRAPIVNEQFF
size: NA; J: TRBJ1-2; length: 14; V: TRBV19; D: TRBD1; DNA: TGTGCCAGTAGCAAGGAGGAAACAGGGGTGGGAGACACCTTC; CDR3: CASSKEETGVGDTF
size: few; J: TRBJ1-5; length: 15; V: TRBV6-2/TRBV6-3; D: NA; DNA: TGTGCCAGCAGTTGGGGTCGACTTAGCAATCAGCCCCAGCATTTT; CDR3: CASSWGRLSNQPQHF
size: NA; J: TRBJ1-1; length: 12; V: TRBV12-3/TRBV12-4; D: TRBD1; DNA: TGTGCCAGCAGTTACCGGGACAGTGAAGCTTTCTTT; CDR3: CASSYRDSEAFF
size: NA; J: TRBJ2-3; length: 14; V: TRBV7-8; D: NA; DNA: TGTGCCAGCAGCTTAGTGGGTAGCACAGATACGCAGTATTTT; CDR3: CASSLVGSTDTQYF
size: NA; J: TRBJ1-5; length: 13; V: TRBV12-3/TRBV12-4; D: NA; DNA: TGTGCCAGCAAGCTGACAGGTGCTCAGCCCCAGCATTTT; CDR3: CASKLTGAQPQHF
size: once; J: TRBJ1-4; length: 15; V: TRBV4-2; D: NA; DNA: TGTGCCAGCCAAAATATACAGGTTGATAATGAAAAACTGTTTTTT; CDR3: CASQNIQVDNEKLFF
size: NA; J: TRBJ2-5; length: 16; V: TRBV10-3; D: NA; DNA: TGTGCCATCAGTGGCCCTGCTGGGGGGCAGGAAGAGACCCAGTACTTC; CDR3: CAISGPAGGQEETQYF
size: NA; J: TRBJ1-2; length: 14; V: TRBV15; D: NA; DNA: TGTGCCACCAGCGGGGACGGCGAGTACTATGGCTACACCTTC; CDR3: CATSGDGEYYGYTF
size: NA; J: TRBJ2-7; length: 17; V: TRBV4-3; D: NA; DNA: TGCGCCAGCAGCCAAGAGTCGACAGCTCTTGTCTCCTACGAGCAGTACTTC; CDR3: CASSQESTALVSYEQYF
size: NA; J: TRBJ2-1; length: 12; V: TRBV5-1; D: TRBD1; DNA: TGCGCCAGCAGCTTGTCGGACAGGGAATCGTTCTTC; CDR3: CASSLSDRESFF
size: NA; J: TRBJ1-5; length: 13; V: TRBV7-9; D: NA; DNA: TGTGCCAGCAGCTTCTCGGGTGATCAGCCCCAGCATTTT; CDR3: CASSFSGDQPQHF
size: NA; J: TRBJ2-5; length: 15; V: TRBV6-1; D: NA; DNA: TGTGCCAGCAGTGAAGCGGGGGCGGGGGAAGAGACCCAGTACTTC; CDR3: CASSEAGAGEETQYF
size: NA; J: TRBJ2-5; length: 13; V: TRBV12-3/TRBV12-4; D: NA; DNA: TGTGCCAGCAGATCCAGCGGACAAGAGACCCAGTACTTC; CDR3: CASRSSGQETQYF
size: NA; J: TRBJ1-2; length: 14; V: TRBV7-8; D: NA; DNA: TGTGCCAGCAGCTTAGTTCAAGGATACTATGGCTACACCTTC; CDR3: CASSLVQGYYGYTF
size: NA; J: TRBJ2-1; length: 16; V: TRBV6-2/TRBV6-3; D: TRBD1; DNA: TGTGCCAGCAGCTACTCTCCGGGACAGGCTGCGGATGAGCAGTTCTTC; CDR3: CASSYSPGQAADEQFF
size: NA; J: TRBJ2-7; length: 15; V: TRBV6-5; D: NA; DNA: TGTGCCAGCAGTTACTCGCCAGGGCCAGGGAACGAGCAGTACTTC; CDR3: CASSYSPGPGNEQYF
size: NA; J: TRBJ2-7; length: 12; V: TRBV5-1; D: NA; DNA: TGCGCCAGCAGCTTGTGGTCAGGCGAGCAGTACTTC; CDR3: CASSLWSGEQYF
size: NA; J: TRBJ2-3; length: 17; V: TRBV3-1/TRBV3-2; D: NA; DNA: TGTGCCAGCTTCTTTTCGAGTAGATGGGTGCGCTCAGATACGCAGTATTTT; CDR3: CASFFSSRWVRSDTQYF
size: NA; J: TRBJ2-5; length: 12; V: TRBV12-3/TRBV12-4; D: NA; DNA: TGTGCCAGCAGTTCCCAAATTGAGACCCAGTACTTC; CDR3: CASSSQIETQYF
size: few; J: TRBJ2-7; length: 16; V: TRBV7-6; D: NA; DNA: TGTGCCAGCAGCTTAGAAGCGGACCGGTCTACCTACGAGCAGTACTTC; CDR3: CASSLEADRSTYEQYF
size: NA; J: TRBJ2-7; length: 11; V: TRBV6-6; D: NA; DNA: TGTGCCAGCGCCGCCGGGTACGAGCAGTACTTC; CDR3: CASAAGYEQYF
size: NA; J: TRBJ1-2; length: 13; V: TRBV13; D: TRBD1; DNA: TGTGCCAGCAGAGGGACAGGGTCGGGAGGCTACACCTTC; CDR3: CASRGTGSGGYTF
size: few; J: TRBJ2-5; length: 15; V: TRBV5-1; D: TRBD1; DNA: TGCGCCAGCAGCTTCGACGGACAGGGGTCAGAGACCCAGTACTTC; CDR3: CASSFDGQGSETQYF
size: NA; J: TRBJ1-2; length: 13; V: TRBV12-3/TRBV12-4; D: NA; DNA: TGTGCCAGCAGTTTAGGGGGTCCTTATGGCTACACCTTC; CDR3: CASSLGGPYGYTF
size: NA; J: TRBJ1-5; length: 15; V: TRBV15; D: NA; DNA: TGTGCCACCAGCGTAGGTCGGACTAGCAATCAGCCCCAGCATTTT; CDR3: CATSVGRTSNQPQHF
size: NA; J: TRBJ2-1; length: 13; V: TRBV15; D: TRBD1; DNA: TGTGCCACCAGCTTACGACAGGGGAGTGAGCAGTTCTTC; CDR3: CATSLRQGSEQFF
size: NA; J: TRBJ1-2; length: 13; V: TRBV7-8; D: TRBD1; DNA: TGTGCCAGCAGCCCAGGACAGGGACGGGGCTACACCTTC; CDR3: CASSPGQGRGYTF
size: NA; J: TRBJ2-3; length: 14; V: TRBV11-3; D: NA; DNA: TGTGCCAGCAGCCCAAGAGGGGCGATGGATACGCAGTATTTT; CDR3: CASSPRGAMDTQYF
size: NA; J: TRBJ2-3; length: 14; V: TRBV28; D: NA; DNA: TGTGCCACCTTTGGTAGCGGATTGAGAGATACGCAGTATTTT; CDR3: CATFGSGLRDTQYF
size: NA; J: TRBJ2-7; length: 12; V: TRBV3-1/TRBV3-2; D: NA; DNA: TGTGCCAGCAGCCAAAACGATATGGGGCAGTACTTC; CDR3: CASSQNDMGQYF
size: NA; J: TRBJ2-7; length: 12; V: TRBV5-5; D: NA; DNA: TGTGCCAGCAGGGGGCTATCCTACGAGCAGTACTTC; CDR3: CASRGLSYEQYF
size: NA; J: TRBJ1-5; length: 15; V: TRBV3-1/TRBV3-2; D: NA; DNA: TGTGCCAGCAGCCACGAGGTCATTGGCAATCAGCCCCAGCATTTT; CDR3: CASSHEVIGNQPQHF
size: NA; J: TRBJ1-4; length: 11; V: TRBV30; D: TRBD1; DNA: TGTGCCTGGAGTGGGGGACAGAAACTGTTTTTT; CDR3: CAWSGGQKLFF
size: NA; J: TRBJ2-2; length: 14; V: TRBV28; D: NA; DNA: TGTGCCAGCAGAGGTAGGGTAGTCACCGGGGAGCTGTTTTTT; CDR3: CASRGRVVTGELFF